This T cell receptor (beta chain) appears in the sequencing data of a study of blood T cell repertoires in COVID-19. Turning to the study itself: In each case, the material was cDNA or gDNA derived from T cells, B-cell-depleted T cells, or PBMCs.

This clone was recorded only once. Using immunoSEQ multiplex PCR, the repertoire was profiled, and TCRdb retains in-frame clones only, with some absent. The table has under 250,000 clones, around 81% seen once. The receptor was derived from a woman aged 30 to 39 who had recovered from COVID-19. What was sequenced was peripheral blood.

The CDR3 reads CASSPGPIAGAVKNEQYF. Here the CDR3 DNA reads TGTGCCAGCAGTCCAGGGCCTATTGCGGGAGCTGTGAAAAACGAGCAGTACTTC. This chain connects TRBV6-6 to TRBJ2-7, with TRBD2 matching over 7 bases. V was clipped by 5 bases and J by 5 bases; unmatched bases: 21. This CDR3 is built from 18 residues. Germline lookup yields CDR1 MNHNY and CDR2 SVGAGI (reference sequence).